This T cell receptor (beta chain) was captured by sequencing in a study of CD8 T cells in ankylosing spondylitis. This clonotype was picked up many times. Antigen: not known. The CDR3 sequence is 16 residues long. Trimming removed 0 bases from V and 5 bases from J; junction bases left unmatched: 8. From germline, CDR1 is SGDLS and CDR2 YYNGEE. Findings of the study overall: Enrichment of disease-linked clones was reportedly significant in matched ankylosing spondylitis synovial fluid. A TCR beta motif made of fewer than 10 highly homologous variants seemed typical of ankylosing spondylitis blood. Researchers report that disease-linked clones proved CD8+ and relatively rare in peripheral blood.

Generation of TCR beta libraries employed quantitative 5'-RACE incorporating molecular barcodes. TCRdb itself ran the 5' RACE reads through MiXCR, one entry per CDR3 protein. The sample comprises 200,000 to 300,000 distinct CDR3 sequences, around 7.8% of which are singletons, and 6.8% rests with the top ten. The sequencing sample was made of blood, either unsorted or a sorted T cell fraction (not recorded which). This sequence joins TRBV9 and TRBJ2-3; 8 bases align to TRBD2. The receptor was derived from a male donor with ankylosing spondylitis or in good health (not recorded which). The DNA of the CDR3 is TGTGCCAGCAGCGTAGCTCCCCAGCGGGGGCTAGATACGCAGTATTTT. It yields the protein CASSVAPQRGLDTQYF.